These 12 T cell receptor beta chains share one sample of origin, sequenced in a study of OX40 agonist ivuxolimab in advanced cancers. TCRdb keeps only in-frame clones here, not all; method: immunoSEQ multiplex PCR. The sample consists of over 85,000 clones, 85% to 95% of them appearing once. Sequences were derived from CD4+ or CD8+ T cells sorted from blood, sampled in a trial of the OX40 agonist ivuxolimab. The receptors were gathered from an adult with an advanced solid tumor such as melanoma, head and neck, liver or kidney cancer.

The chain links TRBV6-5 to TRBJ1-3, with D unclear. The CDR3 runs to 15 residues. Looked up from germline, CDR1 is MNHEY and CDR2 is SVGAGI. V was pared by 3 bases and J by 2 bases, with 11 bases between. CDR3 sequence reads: CASSYSGSTGNTIYF. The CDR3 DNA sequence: TGTGCCAGCAGTTATAGTGGATCTACTGGAAACACCATATATTTT.

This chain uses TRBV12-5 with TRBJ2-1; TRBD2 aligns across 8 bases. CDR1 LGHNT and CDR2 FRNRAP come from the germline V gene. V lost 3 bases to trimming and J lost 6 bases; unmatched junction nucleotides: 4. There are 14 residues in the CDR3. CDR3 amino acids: CASGLAAGVNEQFF. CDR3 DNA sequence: TGTGCTAGTGGTTTAGCAGCGGGGGTCAATGAGCAGTTCTTC.

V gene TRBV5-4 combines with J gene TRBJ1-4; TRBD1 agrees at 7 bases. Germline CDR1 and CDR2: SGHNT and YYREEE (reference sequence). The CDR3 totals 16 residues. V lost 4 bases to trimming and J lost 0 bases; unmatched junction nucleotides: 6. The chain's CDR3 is CASSPGQASTNEKLFF. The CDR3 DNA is TGTGCCAGCAGCCCCGGACAGGCCTCAACTAATGAAAAACTGTTTTTT.

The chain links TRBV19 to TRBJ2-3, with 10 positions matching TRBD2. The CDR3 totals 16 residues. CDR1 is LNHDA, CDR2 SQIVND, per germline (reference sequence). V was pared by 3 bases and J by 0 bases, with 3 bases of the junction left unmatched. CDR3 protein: CASSIRTSGSTDTQYF. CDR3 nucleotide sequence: TGTGCCAGTAGTATCAGGACTAGCGGTAGCACAGATACGCAGTATTTT.

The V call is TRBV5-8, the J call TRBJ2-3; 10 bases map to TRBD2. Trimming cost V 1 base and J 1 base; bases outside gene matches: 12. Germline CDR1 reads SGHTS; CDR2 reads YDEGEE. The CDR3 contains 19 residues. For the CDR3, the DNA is TGTGCCAGCAGCTTGAGTCCGGTTTACCTAGCGGGGGGCACAGATACGCAGTATTTT. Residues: CASSLSPVYLAGGTDTQYF.

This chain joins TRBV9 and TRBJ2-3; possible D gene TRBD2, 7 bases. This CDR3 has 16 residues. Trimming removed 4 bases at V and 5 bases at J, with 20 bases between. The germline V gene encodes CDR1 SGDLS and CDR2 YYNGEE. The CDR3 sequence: CASSIAGGGLIDTQYF. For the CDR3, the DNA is TGTGCCAGCAGCATAGCGGGTGGGGGCTTGATAGATACGCAGTATTTT.

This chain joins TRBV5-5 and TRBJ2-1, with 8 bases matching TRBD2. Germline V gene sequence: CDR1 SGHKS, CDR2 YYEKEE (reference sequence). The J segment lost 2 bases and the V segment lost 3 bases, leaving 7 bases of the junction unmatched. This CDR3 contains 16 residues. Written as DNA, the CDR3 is TGTGCCAGCAGCTCCTGGAGCGGGGGAGCCTACAATGAGCAGTTCTTC. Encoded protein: CASSSWSGGAYNEQFF.

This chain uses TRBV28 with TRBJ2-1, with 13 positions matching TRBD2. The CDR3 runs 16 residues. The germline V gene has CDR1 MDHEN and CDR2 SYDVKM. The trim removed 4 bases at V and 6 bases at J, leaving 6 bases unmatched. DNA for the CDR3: TGTGCCAGCAGTTCACAGACTAGCGGGGGGCGCAATGAGCAGTTCTTC. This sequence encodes CASSSQTSGGRNEQFF.

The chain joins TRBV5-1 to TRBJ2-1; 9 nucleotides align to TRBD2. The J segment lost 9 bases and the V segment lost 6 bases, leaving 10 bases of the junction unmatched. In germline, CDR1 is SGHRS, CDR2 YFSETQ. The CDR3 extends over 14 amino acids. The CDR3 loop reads CASTVAGAGGEQFF. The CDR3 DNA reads TGCGCCAGCACCGTAGCGGGGGCCGGAGGTGAGCAGTTCTTC.

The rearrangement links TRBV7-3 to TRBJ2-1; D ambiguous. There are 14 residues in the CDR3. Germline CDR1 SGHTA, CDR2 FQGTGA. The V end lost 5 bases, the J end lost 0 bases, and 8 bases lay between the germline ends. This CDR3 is CASSPAPSYNEQFF. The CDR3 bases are TGTGCCAGCAGCCCCGCCCCCTCCTACAATGAGCAGTTCTTC. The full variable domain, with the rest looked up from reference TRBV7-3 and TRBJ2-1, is GAGVSQTPSNKVTEKGKYVELRCDPISGHTALYWYRQSLGQGPEFLIYFQGTGAADDSGLPNDRFFAVRPEGSVSTLKIQRTERGDSAVYLCASSPAPSYNEQFFGPGTRLTVL.

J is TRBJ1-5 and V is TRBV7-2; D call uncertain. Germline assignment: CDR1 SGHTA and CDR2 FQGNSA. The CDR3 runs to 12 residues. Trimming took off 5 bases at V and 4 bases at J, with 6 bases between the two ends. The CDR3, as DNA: TGTGCCAGCAGCCCCAGAAATCAGCCCCAGCATTTT. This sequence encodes CASSPRNQPQHF.

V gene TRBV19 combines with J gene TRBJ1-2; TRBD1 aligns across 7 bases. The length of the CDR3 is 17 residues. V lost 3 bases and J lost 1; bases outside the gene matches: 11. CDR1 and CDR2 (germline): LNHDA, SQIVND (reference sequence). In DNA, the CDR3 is TGTGCCAGTAGTATTTGGGAAAGAGACAGGGATAACTATGGCTACACCTTC. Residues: CASSIWERDRDNYGYTF. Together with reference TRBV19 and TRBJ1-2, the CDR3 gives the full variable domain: DGGITQSPKYLFRKEGQNVTLSCEQNLNHDAMYWYRQDPGQGLRLIYYSQIVNDFQKGDIAEGYSVSREKKESFPLTVTSAQKNPTAFYLCASSIWERDRDNYGYTFGSGTRLTVV.